This T cell receptor beta chain was recovered during a study of long-term antiretroviral therapy in people with HIV. In germline, CDR1 is SGDLS, CDR2 YYNGEE. The CDR3 has 16 amino acids. The ends were cut back, 0 bases at V and 3 bases at J, with 10 bases in the middle. It was version v3.0 of the immunoSEQ assay that was run at survey level. Repertoires were generated with immunoSEQ multiplex PCR, while TCRdb's copy carries only in-frame clones and drops some. The sample gives 40,000 to 50,000 clones, about 94% of which show up once; around 2.1% is in the top ten. Specimen: unsorted PBMCs, collected roughly 9.5 years after starting antiretroviral therapy. The source is a young man with HIV. This sequence joins TRBV9 and TRBJ1-6, with D unclear. The CDR3 DNA reads as TGTGCCAGCAGCGTAGCTTCCGGGGTCTATAATTCACCCCTCCACTTT. Encoded protein: CASSVASGVYNSPLHF. Together with reference TRBV9 and TRBJ1-6, the CDR3 gives the full variable domain: DSGVTQTPKHLITATGQRVTLRCSPRSGDLSVYWYQQSLDQGLQFLIQYYNGEERAKGNILERFSAQQFPDLHSELNLSSLELGDSALYFCASSVASGVYNSPLHFGNGTRLTVT.